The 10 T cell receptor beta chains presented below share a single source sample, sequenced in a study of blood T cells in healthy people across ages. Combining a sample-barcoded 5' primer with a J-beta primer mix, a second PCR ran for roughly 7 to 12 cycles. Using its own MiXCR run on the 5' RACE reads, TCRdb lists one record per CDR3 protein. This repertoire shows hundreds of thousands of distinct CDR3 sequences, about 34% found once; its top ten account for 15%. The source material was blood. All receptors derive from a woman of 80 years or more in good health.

CDR3 loop: CASSYRELGGELFF. The CDR3 coding sequence is TGTGCCAGCAGTTACAGGGAACTTGGCGGGGAGCTGTTTTTT. This chain joins TRBV6-2 or TRBV6-3 and TRBJ2-2, with D uncertain. Germline lookup yields CDR1 MNHEY and CDR2 SVGEGT. The CDR3 totals 14 residues. The ends were cut back, 2 bases at V and 7 bases at J, with 11 bases in the middle.

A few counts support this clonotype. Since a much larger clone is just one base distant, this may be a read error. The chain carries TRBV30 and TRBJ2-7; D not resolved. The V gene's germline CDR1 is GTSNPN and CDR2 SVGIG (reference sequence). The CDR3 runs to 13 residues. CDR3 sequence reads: CVWRRPGAYEQYF. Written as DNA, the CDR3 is TGTGTCTGGCGCAGGCCAGGAGCCTACGAGCAGTACTTC.

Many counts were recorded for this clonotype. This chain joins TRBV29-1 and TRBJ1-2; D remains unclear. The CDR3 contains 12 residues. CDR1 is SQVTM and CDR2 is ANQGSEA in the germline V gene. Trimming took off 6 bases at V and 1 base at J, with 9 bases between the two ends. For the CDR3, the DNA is TGCAGCGTGACCCAGGTTAACTATGGCTACACCTTC. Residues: CSVTQVNYGYTF.

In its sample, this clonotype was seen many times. Here the CDR3 reads CASSLRDSQYF. Written as DNA, the CDR3 is TGTGCCAGCAGCCTACGGGACAGCCAGTATTTT. The chain has TRBV6-2 or TRBV6-3 and TRBJ2-3, with TRBD1 identical over 7 bases. The CDR3 loop spans 11 amino acids. The V gene end was trimmed by 6 bases and the J gene end by 12 bases; junction bases not matched to a gene: 6. Germline loops: CDR1 MNHEY, CDR2 SVGEGT.

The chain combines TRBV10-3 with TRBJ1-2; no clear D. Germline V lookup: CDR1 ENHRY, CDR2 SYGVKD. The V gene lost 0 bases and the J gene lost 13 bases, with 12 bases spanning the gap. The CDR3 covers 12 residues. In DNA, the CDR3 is TGTGCCATCAGTGAGTCTGTTAGGGCCTCCACCTTC. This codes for CAISESVRASTF.

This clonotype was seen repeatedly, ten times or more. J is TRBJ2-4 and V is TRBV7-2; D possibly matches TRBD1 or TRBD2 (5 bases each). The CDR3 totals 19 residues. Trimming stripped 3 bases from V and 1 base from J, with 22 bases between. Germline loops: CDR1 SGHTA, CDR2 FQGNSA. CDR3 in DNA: TGTGCCAGCAGCTTGTTGACAACAGGACGGGGAAAGGCCAAAAACATTCAGTACTTC. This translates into CASSLLTTGRGKAKNIQYF.

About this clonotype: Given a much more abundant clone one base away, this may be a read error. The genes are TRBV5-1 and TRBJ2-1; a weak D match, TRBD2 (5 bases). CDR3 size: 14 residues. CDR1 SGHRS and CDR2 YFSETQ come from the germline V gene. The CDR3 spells CASNFEGSYNERFF. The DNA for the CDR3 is TGCGCCAGCAATTTTGAGGGTTCCTACAATGAGCGGTTCTTC.

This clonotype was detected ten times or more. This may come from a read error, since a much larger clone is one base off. CDR3 amino acids: CASRAPGQGSNEQFF. In DNA form, the CDR3 reads TGTGCCAGCAGGGCACCGGGACAGGGGAGCAATGAGCAGTTCTTC. The chain uses TRBV6-6 and TRBJ2-1; TRBD1 aligns across 10 bases. Germline V gives CDR1 MNHNY, CDR2 SVGAGI (reference sequence). The CDR3 runs to 15 residues. The trim removed 6 bases at V and 6 bases at J, leaving 8 bases unmatched.

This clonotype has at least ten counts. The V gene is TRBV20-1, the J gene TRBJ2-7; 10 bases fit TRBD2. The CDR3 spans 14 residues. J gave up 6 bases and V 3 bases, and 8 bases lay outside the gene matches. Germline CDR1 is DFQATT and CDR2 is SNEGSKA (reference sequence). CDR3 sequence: CSASSRTSGPEQYF. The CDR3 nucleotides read TGCAGTGCTAGTTCACGGACTAGCGGACCCGAGCAGTACTTC.

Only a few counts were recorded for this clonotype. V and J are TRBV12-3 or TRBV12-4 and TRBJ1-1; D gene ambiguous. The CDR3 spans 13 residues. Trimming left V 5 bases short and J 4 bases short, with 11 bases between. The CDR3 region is CASSIRVGTEAFF. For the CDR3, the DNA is TGTGCCAGCAGTATTAGGGTAGGCACTGAAGCTTTCTTT.